The clone carrying this TCR beta chain was counted a single time. This record belongs to a study of blood T cell repertoires in COVID-19. Study-level background: Acute and convalescent COVID-19 specimens originated in the United States, Italy and Spain. Sources were T cells, B-cell-depleted T cells, or PBMCs; the material itself was cDNA or gDNA.

Authors' methods: It was from reference gene primer amplification that nucleated cell counts were estimated. Repertoires were generated with immunoSEQ multiplex PCR, while TCRdb's copy carries only in-frame clones and drops some. V, J and clone size were drawn from that table, and D and trimming were deduced from the DNA. The table lists 45,000 or so clones, about nine tenths of them singletons. The CDR3 extends over 15 amino acids. The V and J ends lost 2 bases and 0 bases respectively, with 11 bases between them. The germline V gene encodes CDR1 SGHTA and CDR2 FQGNSA. J is TRBJ2-7 and V is TRBV7-2, with D uncertain. The source is a woman older than 75 with active COVID-19. The specimen was peripheral blood. The CDR3 loop is CASSLRQNPSYEQYF. CDR3 DNA: TGTGCCAGCAGCTTACGTCAGAACCCCTCCTACGAGCAGTACTTC.